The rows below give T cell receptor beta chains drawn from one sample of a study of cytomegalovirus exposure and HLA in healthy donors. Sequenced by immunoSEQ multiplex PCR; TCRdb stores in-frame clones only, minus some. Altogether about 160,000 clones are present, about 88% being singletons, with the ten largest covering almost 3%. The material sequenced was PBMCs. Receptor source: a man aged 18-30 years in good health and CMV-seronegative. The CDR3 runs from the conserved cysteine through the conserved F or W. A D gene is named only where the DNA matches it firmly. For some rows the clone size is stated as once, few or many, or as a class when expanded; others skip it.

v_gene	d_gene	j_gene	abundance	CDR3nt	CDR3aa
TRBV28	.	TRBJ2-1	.	TGTGCCAGCAGTTTAGGGGCGAACGATGAGCAGTTCTTC	CASSLGANDEQFF
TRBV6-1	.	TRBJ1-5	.	TGTGCCAGCAGATCGACAGGTAATAGCAATCAGCCCCAGCATTTT	CASRSTGNSNQPQHF
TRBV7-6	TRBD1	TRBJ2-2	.	TGTGCCAGCAGCGTAACAGGGGGTTGGACCGGGGAGCTGTTTTTT	CASSVTGGWTGELFF
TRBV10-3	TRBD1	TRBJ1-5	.	TGTGCCATCAGTGAGTCTAGGACAGGGATGGAGCCCCAGCATTTT	CAISESRTGMEPQHF
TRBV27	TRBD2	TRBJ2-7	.	TGTGCCAGCAGTTCCTTTCCTCTAGCGGGAAGGCTCTACGAGCAGTACTTC	CASSSFPLAGRLYEQYF
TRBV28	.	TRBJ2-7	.	TGTGCCAGCAGTTTTCAGGGTGGGTCCTACGAGCAGTACTTC	CASSFQGGSYEQYF
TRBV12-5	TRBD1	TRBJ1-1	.	TGTGCTAGTGGTTTGGGACAGGGGGGCGTTGGAGCTTTCTTT	CASGLGQGGVGAFF
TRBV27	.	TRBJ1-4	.	TGTGCCAGCAGCCTCCAGGGTTTCGGCGAAAAACTGTTTTTT	CASSLQGFGEKLFF
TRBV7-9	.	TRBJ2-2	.	TGTGCCAGCAGCTTCTCCAGGGTCTGGACCGGGGAGCTGTTTTTT	CASSFSRVWTGELFF
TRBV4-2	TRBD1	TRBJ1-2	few	TGTGCCAGCTATCCCTCCCTGGACAGGAGACGTCCTAACTATGGCTACACCTTC	CASYPSLDRRRPNYGYTF
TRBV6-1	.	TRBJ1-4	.	TGTGCCAGCAGTAAACAGGAAAAACTGTTTTTT	CASSKQEKLFF
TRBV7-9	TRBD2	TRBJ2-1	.	TGTGCCAGCAGAACCACTGGGGGGGGCTACAATGAGCAGTTCTTC	CASRTTGGGYNEQFF
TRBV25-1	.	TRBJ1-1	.	TGTGCCAGCAGTCCCCAACCCGGGGGGCAGGGTGGGACTGAAGCTTTCTTT	CASSPQPGGQGGTEAFF
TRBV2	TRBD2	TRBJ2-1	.	TGTGCCAGCAGTGAGGGGGGGAACTCCTACAATGAGCAGTTCTTC	CASSEGGNSYNEQFF
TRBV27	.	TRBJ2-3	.	TGTGCCAGCAGTGCAAACGCGCGGGTCTGGACAGATACGCAGTATTTT	CASSANARVWTDTQYF
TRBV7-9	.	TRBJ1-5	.	TGTGCCAGCAGCACTGACAGGTGGGATCAGCCCCAGCATTTT	CASSTDRWDQPQHF